This T cell receptor beta chain was identified during a study of spatial heterogeneity in lung cancer. Study overall: Fewer alpha-chain than beta-chain sequences were consistently detected. Raw-read counts averaged over ten per unique TCR and UMI combination.

This clonotype has ten or more counts. In the library, each TCR cDNA molecule bore its own unique molecular identifier. From the 5' RACE reads, TCRdb called clonotypes with MiXCR, one entry per CDR3 protein. The sample lists 7,200 or so distinct CDR3 sequences, approximately 4% occurring once. Time point meaning: sample taken at primary tumor resection. In each case, whole RNA from tumor, nontumor lung or frozen PBMC was sequenced unsorted. Samples were obtained from 65 to 80 donors, all untreated early-stage non-small cell lung cancer patients. Germline CDR1 and CDR2: MNHEY and SVGEGT. Trimming cost V 2 bases and J 4 bases, with 11 bases left between them. The CDR3 has 15 residues.

This TCR derives from a female donor with early-stage non-small cell lung cancer. Sequencing used normal lung tissue next to the tumor, obtained at surgery. The chain links TRBV6-2 or TRBV6-3 to TRBJ2-2, with D perhaps matching TRBD1 or TRBD2 (6 bases each). In DNA form, the CDR3 reads TGTGCCAGCAGTTACCTGGGGGGCAGCACCGGGGAGCTGTTTTTT. This translates into CASSYLGGSTGELFF.